A single sample gave rise to the 16 T cell receptor beta chains below, sequenced in a study of blood T cell repertoires in COVID-19. TCRdb keeps only in-frame clones here, not all; method: immunoSEQ multiplex PCR. Here the sample spans around 150,000 clones, over 75% being singletons. The sequencing sample was made of PBMCs or T cells enriched from blood (not recorded which). Source of these receptors: a woman aged 50 to 60 who had recovered from COVID-19.

This chain uses TRBV5-6 with TRBJ2-2; tentatively, D is TRBD1 (8 bases). V was clipped by 3 bases and J by 3 bases, with 12 bases between them. Germline assignment: CDR1 SGHDT and CDR2 YYEEEE. CDR3 length: 15 residues. The CDR3 region has the DNA TGTGCCAGCAGCTCACAGGGGGGGGACACCGGGGAGCTGTTTTTT. It specifies CASSSQGGDTGELFF.

This chain uses TRBV2 with TRBJ1-2; TRBD1 matches at 7 bases. Germline V lookup: CDR1 SNHLY, CDR2 FYNNEI. With V trimmed by 8 bases and J by 8 bases, 8 bases remained unmatched. The CDR3 covers 12 residues. Here the CDR3 DNA reads TGTGCCAGCCGAGACAGGGATATAGGCTACACCTTC. Amino acids: CASRDRDIGYTF. Based on the CDR3 plus reference TRBV2 and TRBJ1-2, the full variable domain is EPEVTQTPSHQVTQMGQEVILRCVPISNHLYFYWYRQILGQKVEFLVSFYNNEISEKSEIFDDQFSVERPDGSNFTLKIRSTKLEDSAMYFCASRDRDIGYTFGSGTRLTVV.

This chain uses TRBV2 with TRBJ1-5, with D maybe TRBD1 (6 bases). Per the germline V gene, CDR1 is SNHLY and CDR2 is FYNNEI. The CDR3 covers 14 residues. V lost 6 bases to trimming and J lost 1 base, with 10 bases between them. In DNA form, the CDR3 reads TGTGCCAGCAGAGGGGGAAAGAGCAATCAGCCCCAGCATTTT. Its protein product is CASRGGKSNQPQHF.

The rearrangement joins TRBV7-9 to TRBJ1-4; D might be TRBD1 (6 bases). Between the trimmed V and J ends, which lost 5 bases and 7 bases, there was a span of 17 bases. This CDR3 comprises 15 residues. Germline CDR1 is SEHNR and CDR2 is FQNEAQ (reference sequence). In nucleotides, the CDR3 is TGTGCCAGCAGCCATCAGGGCAGGGGATTTGAAAAACTGTTTTTT. This codes for CASSHQGRGFEKLFF.

V and J are TRBV11-2 and TRBJ2-7; TRBD2 matches at 12 bases. In germline, CDR1 is SGHAT, CDR2 FQNNGV. The CDR3 is made up of 18 amino acids. J was trimmed by 5 bases and V by 5 bases; bases with no gene match: 16. Here the CDR3 DNA reads TGTGCCAGCAGCCTGGCCCCCGCGACTAGCGGGAGTATCAACGAGCAGTACTTC. Protein sequence: CASSLAPATSGSINEQYF. Full variable domain (missing parts from reference TRBV11-2 and TRBJ2-7): EAGVAQSPRYKIIEKRQSVAFWCNPISGHATLYWYQQILGQGPKLLIQFQNNGVVDDSQLPKDRFSAERLKGVDSTLKIQPAKLEDSAVYLCASSLAPATSGSINEQYFGPGTRLTVT.

This clone showed up just a few times. The V call is TRBV11-3, the J call TRBJ2-1, with TRBD1 matching 10 bases. Germline V lookup: CDR1 SGHNT, CDR2 YENEEA. V was clipped by 7 bases and J by 6 bases; unmatched bases: 6. CDR3 size: 14 residues. The CDR3 bases are TGTGCCAGCAACCGGGACAGGGGTCCCAATGAGCAGTTCTTC. This translates into CASNRDRGPNEQFF.

The CDR3 DNA sequence: TGTGCCAGCAGCTGGGGGACTAGCGGAATCAATGAGCAGTTCTTC. It encodes CASSWGTSGINEQFF. This sequence joins TRBV5-6 and TRBJ2-1, with TRBD2 matching over 11 bases. CDR3 length: 15 residues. V dropped 3 bases and J dropped 6; count of bases not matched to a gene: 5. The germline gives CDR1 SGHDT, CDR2 YYEEEE.

The CDR3 loop is CASSLNFGANVLTF. CDR3 nucleotides: TGTGCCAGCAGCCTGAACTTTGGGGCCAACGTCCTGACTTTC. The rearrangement uses TRBV11-2 and TRBJ2-6; no definite D call. The CDR3 has 14 amino acids. From germline, CDR1 is SGHAT and CDR2 FQNNGV. V was shortened by 5 bases and J by 3 bases, with 8 bases between the two germline ends.

This chain joins TRBV10-3 and TRBJ2-1; 11 bases are shared with TRBD2. J gave up 14 bases and V 2 bases, and 8 bases lay outside the gene matches. Per germline, CDR1 ENHRY and CDR2 SYGVKD. The CDR3 is 14 residues long. CDR3 sequence: CAISENSGRAGEFF. The CDR3, as DNA: TGTGCCATCAGTGAGAATAGCGGGAGGGCCGGGGAGTTCTTC.

The rearrangement uses TRBV30 and TRBJ2-7, with 9 bases aligning to TRBD1. V lost 2 bases and J lost 3; bases outside the gene matches: 5. The germline V gene encodes CDR1 GTSNPN and CDR2 SVGIG (reference sequence). CDR3 length: 14 amino acids. In DNA, the CDR3 is TGTGCCTGGAGTACAGGGGGACAGGGCTACGAGCAGTACTTC. As protein: CAWSTGGQGYEQYF.

The CDR3 loop is CASTPGQGGNEQFF. For the CDR3, the DNA is TGTGCCAGCACCCCGGGACAGGGTGGGAATGAGCAGTTCTTC. The chain employs TRBV7-8 and TRBJ2-1; TRBD1 matches at 9 bases. CDR1 is SGHVS and CDR2 is FQNEAQ in the germline V gene. Trimming cost V 7 bases and J 7 bases; bases outside gene matches: 8. The CDR3 runs 14 residues.

The chain combines TRBV11-1 with TRBJ2-1; D unresolved. Germline V CDR1 and CDR2: SGHAT, FQDESV (reference sequence). The CDR3 sequence is 13 residues long. The germline V and J ends were trimmed by 4 bases and 2 bases, with 6 bases remaining between them. The CDR3: CASSSAAYNEQFF. Here the CDR3 DNA reads TGTGCCAGCAGCTCCGCGGCCTACAATGAGCAGTTCTTC.

The chain recombines TRBV5-4 with TRBJ2-7; 7 nucleotides line up with TRBD2. The CDR3 extends over 15 amino acids. V lost 0 bases and J lost 4; bases outside the gene matches: 7. The V gene's germline CDR1 is SGHNT and CDR2 YYREEE (reference sequence). The CDR3 loop reads CASSLEPSGLYEQYF. The DNA for the CDR3 is TGTGCCAGCAGCTTGGAGCCTAGCGGACTATACGAGCAGTACTTC.

The J gene is TRBJ1-6, the V gene TRBV18; D is unclear. Germline CDR1 reads KGHSH; CDR2 reads LQKENI. The CDR3 totals 14 residues. Between the trimmed V and J ends, which lost 3 bases and 7 bases, there was a span of 10 bases. CDR3 residues: CASSPGVENSPLHF. CDR3 nucleotide sequence: TGTGCCAGCTCACCCGGGGTAGAGAATTCACCCCTCCACTTT.

This chain joins TRBV28 and TRBJ1-6; D is possibly TRBD1 (6 bases). The germline gives CDR1 MDHEN, CDR2 SYDVKM. V lost 10 bases to trimming and J lost 6 bases, with 25 bases between them. The CDR3 covers 17 residues. The chain's CDR3 is CATLGAAGESPNSPLHF. DNA of the CDR3: TGTGCCACCCTGGGGGCGGCAGGGGAGAGTCCTAATTCACCCCTCCACTTT. The entire variable domain, with the rest obtained from reference TRBV28 and TRBJ1-6, is as follows: DVKVTQSSRYLVKRTGEKVFLECVQDMDHENMFWYRQDPGLGLRLIYFSYDVKMKEKGDIPEGYSVSREKKERFSLILESASTNQTSMYLCATLGAAGESPNSPLHFGNGTRLTVT.

This clone was detected once. The CDR3 nucleotides are TGTGCCAGCAGTCCGACTAGCGGCCCCGGGGAGCTGTTTTTT. It codes for CASSPTSGPGELFF. The chain carries TRBV5-8 and TRBJ2-2, with 9 bases identical to TRBD2. This CDR3 has 14 amino acids. The germline V gene encodes CDR1 SGHTS and CDR2 YDEGEE. J lost 6 bases, V lost 5 bases, and 5 bases had no gene match.